The T cell receptor beta chain described here comes from a study of Ad26.COV2.S vaccination and SARS-CoV-2 variants (dated by TCRdb to 2020 to 2023). A note on the overall study: Vaccine-arm donors came from COV1001, a multicentre, randomized, double-blind, placebo-controlled phase I-IIa trial of Ad26.COV2.S in healthy adults. Investigators remained blinded to trial group allocation during experiments and outcome assessment. Participants in the trial were split at random into five groups of five each, receiving low-dose or high-dose Ad26.COV2.S once or twice, or else placebo on both occasions. TCRbeta repertoire sequencing was used to assess the specificity and breadth of SARS-CoV-2-reactive T cell receptors after Ad26.COV2.S vaccination. The TCR-sequenced set comprised approximately 32 samples: approximately 20 Ad26.COV2.S vaccine recipients, 5 placebo recipients and 8 SARS-CoV-2 convalescent individuals. Dosing of Ad26.COV2.S was intramuscular, at either 5x10^10 or 1x10^11 viral particles, delivered as one shot or as two shots spaced 56 days apart.

The sample's treatment or condition label, decoded: around 19 received Ad26.COV2.S at low or high dose, single or two shots; about 5 received placebo; per-sample allocation not given. For vaccine and placebo recipients, repertoires were sequenced using samples collected on day 63 after the first injection. Cohort 1b enrolled about two dozen adults aged 18-55 years at a single site in Boston, USA, between 29 July and 7 August 2020. Ad26.COV2.S consisted of a replication-incompetent adenovirus type 26 vector by which a prefusion-stabilized SARS-CoV-2 spike protein from the original Wuhan strain was expressed. TCRbeta CDR3 regions were sequenced with the immunoSEQ Assay. After extraction, genomic DNA underwent amplification by bias-controlled multiplex PCR, followed by high-throughput sequencing. The authors processed their data as follows. To quantify the absolute abundance of every unique TCRbeta CDR3 region, sequences were collapsed and filtered. T cell fraction was estimated by normalization of TCRbeta template counts to usable DNA, with usable DNA being measured through amplification of reference genes present in all nucleated cells. Repertoire TCRs were annotated as SARS-CoV-2-specific when V gene, CDR3 amino acid sequence and J gene were exactly matched to a known reactive TCR set. MIRA supplied the reference SARS-CoV-2 TCR set, which was filtered for enrichment in COVID-19-positive ImmuneCODE repertoires so that public or cross-reactive TCRs were removed. Using the MIRA antigens, annotated TCRs were further analysed by specific ORF or by position within an ORF. Breadth was defined as the number of annotated unique rearrangements divided by the total number of unique productive rearrangements, and depth was defined as the summed frequency of the annotated unique rearrangements. Group comparisons of TCR breadth used two-sided Wilcoxon rank-sum tests. Not all clones reach the TCRdb copy of this immuneACCESS table, which keeps in-frame sequences only. Checked studies attribute under half of the gap to unresolved V genes and leave the rest unexplained. Clonal size and the V and J genes are those of that table, whereas D and trimming came from the DNA. The sample table records roughly 350,000 clones; 75% to 90% of these occur just once. Around 4.5% of the sample rests with the top ten.

In regard to this clone: There is no known antigen for this receptor. Base qualities are not at hand, and no much larger clone is one base apart.

Study-wide conclusions, independent of this receptor: Vaccine and placebo recipients had comparable non-spike TCR breadth, which fits with the vaccine containing only spike. The authors noted that total T cell responses may have been underestimated by the TCR breadth and depth analyses. Comparing responses between vaccine doses or regimens was not something the study was powered to do. Spike-specific TCR breadth was higher in Ad26.COV2.S recipients than in placebo recipients (P = 0.0014). After vaccination, substantial breadth of spike-specific CD8+ and CD4+ T cell responses was reported.

CDR1 and CDR2 were assigned from the germline V gene as MNHEY and SVGAGI. Its CDR3 holds 15 amino acids, cysteine through phenylalanine. Solely the CDR3 DNA is kept, with 45 bases framed from the first base. Cut back by 7 bases and 0 bases, the V and J ends lie 13 bases apart. The chain employs TRBV6-5 and TRBJ1-3, with the D gene call left open. This clonotype was obtained from a person between 18 and 59 years old who received the Ad26.COV2.S COVID-19 vaccine or a placebo. Sequencing used peripheral blood, obtained in a trial of Ad26.COV2.S vaccine versus placebo. The CDR3 amino acid sequence is: CASTTTSSSGNTIYF. The DNA sequence reads TGTGCCAGCACCACTACATCAAGCTCTGGAAACACCATATATTTT.